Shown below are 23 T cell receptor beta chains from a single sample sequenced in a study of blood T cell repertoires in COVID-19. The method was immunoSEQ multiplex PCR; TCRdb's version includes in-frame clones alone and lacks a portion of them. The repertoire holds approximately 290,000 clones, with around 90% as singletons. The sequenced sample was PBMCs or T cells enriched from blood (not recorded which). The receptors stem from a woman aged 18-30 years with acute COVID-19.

The CDR3 DNA reads TGTGCCAGCAGTTTGTCGGACAGGTCGAATCAGCCCCAGCATTTT. Its protein product is CASSLSDRSNQPQHF. The chain recombines TRBV28 with TRBJ1-5; 7 nucleotides match TRBD1. Germline V gene data show CDR1 as MDHEN and CDR2 as SYDVKM. The CDR3 contains 15 residues. With V trimmed by 3 bases and J by 4 bases, 6 bases remained unmatched.

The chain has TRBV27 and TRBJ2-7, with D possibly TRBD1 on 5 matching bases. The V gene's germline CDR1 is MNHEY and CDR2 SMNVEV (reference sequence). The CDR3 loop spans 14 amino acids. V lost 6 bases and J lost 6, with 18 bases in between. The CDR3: CASRSDPQGAEQYF. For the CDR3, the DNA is TGTGCCAGCAGGAGCGACCCTCAGGGTGCCGAGCAGTACTTC.

CDR3 region: CASSDSQSANTQYF. CDR3 coding DNA: TGCGCCAGCAGTGACTCACAGTCCGCAAATACGCAGTATTTT. V is TRBV10-1 and J is TRBJ2-3; D unclear. V was shortened by 3 bases and J by 7 bases, with 14 bases between the two germline ends. Germline values: CDR1 WNHNN, CDR2 SYGVQD (reference sequence). There are 14 residues in the CDR3.

The CDR3 DNA is TGTGCCACCACGTTACTCCCCCCTCGAACAGGGGGAGAGAATGAAGGCACTGAAGCTTTCTTT. Residues: CATTLLPPRTGGENEGTEAFF. This chain links TRBV24-1 with TRBJ1-1; 8 nucleotides align to TRBD1. V shed 8 bases and J 4 bases; nucleotides not matched to a gene: 29. This CDR3 region has 21 residues. Germline values: CDR1 KGHDR, CDR2 SFDVKD.

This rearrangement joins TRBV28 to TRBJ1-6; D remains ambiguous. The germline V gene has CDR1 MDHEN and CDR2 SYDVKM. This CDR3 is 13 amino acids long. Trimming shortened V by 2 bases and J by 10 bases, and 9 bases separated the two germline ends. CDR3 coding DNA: TGTGCCAGCAGTTTAATCGGAGGGTCACCCCTCCACTTT. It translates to CASSLIGGSPLHF. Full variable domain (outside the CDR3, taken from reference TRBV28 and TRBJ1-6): DVKVTQSSRYLVKRTGEKVFLECVQDMDHENMFWYRQDPGLGLRLIYFSYDVKMKEKGDIPEGYSVSREKKERFSLILESASTNQTSMYLCASSLIGGSPLHFGNGTRLTVT.

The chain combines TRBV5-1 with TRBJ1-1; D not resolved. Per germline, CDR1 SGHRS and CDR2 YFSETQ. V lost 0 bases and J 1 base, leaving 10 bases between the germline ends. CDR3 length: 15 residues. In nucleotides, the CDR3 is TGCGCCAGCAGCTTGGTGCCGCCTACGAACACTGAAGCTTTCTTT. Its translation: CASSLVPPTNTEAFF.

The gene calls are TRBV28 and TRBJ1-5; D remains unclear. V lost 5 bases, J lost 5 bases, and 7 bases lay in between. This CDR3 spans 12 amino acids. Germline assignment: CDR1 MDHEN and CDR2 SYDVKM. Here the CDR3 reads CASSVLDQPQHF. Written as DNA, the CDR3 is TGTGCCAGCAGTGTCCTAGATCAGCCCCAGCATTTT.

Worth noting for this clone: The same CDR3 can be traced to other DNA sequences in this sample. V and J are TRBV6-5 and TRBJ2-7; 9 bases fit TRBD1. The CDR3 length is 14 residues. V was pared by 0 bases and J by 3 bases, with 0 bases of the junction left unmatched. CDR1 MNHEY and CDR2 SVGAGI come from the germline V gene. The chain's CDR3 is CASSYSTGGYEQYF. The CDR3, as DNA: TGTGCCAGCAGTTACTCGACAGGGGGCTACGAGCAGTACTTC.

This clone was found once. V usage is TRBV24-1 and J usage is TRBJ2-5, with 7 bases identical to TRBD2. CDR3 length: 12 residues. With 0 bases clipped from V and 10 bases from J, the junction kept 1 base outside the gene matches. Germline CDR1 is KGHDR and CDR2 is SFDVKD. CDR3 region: CATSDLWTSQYF. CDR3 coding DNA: TGTGCCACCAGTGATTTGTGGACTAGCCAGTACTTC.

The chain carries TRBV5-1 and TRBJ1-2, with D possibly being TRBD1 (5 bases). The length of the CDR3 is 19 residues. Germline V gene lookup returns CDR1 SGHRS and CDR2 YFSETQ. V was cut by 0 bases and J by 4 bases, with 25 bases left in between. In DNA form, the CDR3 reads TGCGCCAGCAGCTTGGCCAGTAGGGGCAGGGAAGTCTCACCCTATGGCTACACCTTC. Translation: CASSLASRGREVSPYGYTF.

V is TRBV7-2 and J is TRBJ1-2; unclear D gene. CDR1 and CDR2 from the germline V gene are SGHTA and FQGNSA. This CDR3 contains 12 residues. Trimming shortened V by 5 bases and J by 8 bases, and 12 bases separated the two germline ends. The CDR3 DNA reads TGTGCCAGCAGCCGGGAGCCCCTGGGCTACACCTTC. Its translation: CASSREPLGYTF.

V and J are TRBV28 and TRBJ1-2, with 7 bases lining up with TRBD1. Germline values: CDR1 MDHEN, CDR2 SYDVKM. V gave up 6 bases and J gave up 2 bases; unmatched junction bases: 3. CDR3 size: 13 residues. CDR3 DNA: TGTGCCAGCAGAGGGGGACAGAACTATGGCTACACCTTC. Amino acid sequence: CASRGGQNYGYTF.

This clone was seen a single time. CDR3 coding DNA: TGCAGCGTTGACCAGGACTACGAGCAGTACTTC. It is translated as CSVDQDYEQYF. The rearrangement joins TRBV29-1 to TRBJ2-7; no definite D call. Germline V gives CDR1 SQVTM, CDR2 ANQGSEA. This CDR3 spans 11 amino acids. The germline V and J ends were trimmed by 3 bases and 3 bases, with 6 bases remaining between them.

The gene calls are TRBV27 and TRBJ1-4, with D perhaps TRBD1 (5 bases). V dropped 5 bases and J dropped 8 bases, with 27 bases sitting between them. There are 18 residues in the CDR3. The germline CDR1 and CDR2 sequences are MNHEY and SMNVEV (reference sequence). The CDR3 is CASSPLSLEGLSLEKLFF. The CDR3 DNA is TGTGCCAGCAGTCCTCTTAGTTTGGAGGGACTTTCTTTAGAAAAACTGTTTTTT. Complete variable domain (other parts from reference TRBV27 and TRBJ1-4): EAQVTQNPRYLITVTGKKLTVTCSQNMNHEYMSWYRQDPGLGLRQIYYSMNVEVTDKGDVPEGYKVSRKEKRNFPLILESPSPNQTSLYFCASSPLSLEGLSLEKLFFGSGTQLSVL.

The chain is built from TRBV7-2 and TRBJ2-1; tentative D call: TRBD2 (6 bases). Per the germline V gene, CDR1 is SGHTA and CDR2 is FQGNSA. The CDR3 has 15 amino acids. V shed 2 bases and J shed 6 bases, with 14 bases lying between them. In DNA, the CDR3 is TGTGCCAGCAGCTTAATTGGGACTTTAACCAATGAGCAGTTCTTC. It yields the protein CASSLIGTLTNEQFF.

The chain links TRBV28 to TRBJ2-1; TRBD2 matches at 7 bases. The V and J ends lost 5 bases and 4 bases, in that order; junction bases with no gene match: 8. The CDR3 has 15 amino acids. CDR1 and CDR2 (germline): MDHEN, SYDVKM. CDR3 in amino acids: CASSLVGSGYNEQFF. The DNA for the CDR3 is TGTGCCAGCAGTCTCGTGGGTAGCGGGTACAATGAGCAGTTCTTC. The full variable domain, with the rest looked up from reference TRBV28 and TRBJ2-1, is DVKVTQSSRYLVKRTGEKVFLECVQDMDHENMFWYRQDPGLGLRLIYFSYDVKMKEKGDIPEGYSVSREKKERFSLILESASTNQTSMYLCASSLVGSGYNEQFFGPGTRLTVL.

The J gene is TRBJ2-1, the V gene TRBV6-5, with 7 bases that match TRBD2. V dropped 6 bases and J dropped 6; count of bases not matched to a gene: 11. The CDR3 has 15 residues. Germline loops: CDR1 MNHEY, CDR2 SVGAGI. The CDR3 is CASSPNPGLINEQFF. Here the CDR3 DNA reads TGTGCCAGCAGCCCAAATCCGGGACTAATCAATGAGCAGTTCTTC.

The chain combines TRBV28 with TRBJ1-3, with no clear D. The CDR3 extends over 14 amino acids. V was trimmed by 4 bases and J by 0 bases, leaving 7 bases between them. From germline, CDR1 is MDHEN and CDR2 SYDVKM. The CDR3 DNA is TGTGCCAGCAGTTCGACAAGCTCTGGAAACACCATATATTTT. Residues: CASSSTSSGNTIYF.

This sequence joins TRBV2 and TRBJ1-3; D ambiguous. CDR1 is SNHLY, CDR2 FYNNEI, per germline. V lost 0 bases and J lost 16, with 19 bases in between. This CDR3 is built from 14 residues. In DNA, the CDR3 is TGTGCCAGCAGTGAAGCCAGTCTAGGACTCTTTCTCTATTTT. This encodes CASSEASLGLFLYF.

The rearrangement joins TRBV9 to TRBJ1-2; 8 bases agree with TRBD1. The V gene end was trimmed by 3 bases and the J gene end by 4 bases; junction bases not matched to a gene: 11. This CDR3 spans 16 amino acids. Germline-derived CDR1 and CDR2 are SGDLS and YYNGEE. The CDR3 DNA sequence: TGTGCCAGCAGCGAGCCCCTCGGACAGGGAGGCTATGGCTACACCTTC. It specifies CASSEPLGQGGYGYTF.

The CDR3 loop is CASSSRQGGPYEQYF. Here the CDR3 DNA reads TGTGCCAGCAGCTCTCGACAGGGGGGTCCCTACGAGCAGTACTTC. The chain combines TRBV7-9 with TRBJ2-7; 9 nucleotides agree with TRBD1. V was clipped by 4 bases and J by 2 bases; unmatched bases: 6. Germline V lookup: CDR1 SEHNR, CDR2 FQNEAQ (reference sequence). The CDR3 is 15 amino acids.

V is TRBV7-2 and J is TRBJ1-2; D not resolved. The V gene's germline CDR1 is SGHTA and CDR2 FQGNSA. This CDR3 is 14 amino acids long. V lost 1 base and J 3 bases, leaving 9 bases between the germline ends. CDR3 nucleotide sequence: TGTGCCAGCAGCTTAGGGCAGGTTCACTATGGCTACACCTTC. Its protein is CASSLGQVHYGYTF.

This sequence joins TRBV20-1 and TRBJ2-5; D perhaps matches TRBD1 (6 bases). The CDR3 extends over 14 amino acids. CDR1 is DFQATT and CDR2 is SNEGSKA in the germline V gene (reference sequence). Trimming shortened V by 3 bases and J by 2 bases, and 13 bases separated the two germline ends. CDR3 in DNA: TGCAGTGCTAGTTACAGGGCCAAACAAGAGACCCAGTACTTC. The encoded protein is CSASYRAKQETQYF.